This TCR beta chain originates from a study of cytomegalovirus exposure and HLA in healthy donors. Findings and limits, study-wide: CMV serostatus stood as the only immune exposure information on hand. In a later analysis, DRB1 alleles had the most associated TCRs; HLA-C alleles the fewest. Rare sequences made up most TCRs, while some public TCRs were found in many donors.

PCR involved 60 Vbeta and 13 Jbeta primers. Per the study methods: Roughly 11 million of the roughly 80 million unique TCR beta chains counted in a later analysis were shared. Produced via immunoSEQ multiplex PCR; TCRdb's table is partial and in-frame only. V and J calls and clone size are given by that table; D and trimming were obtained from the DNA. Here the sample spans more than 85,000 clones, 75% being singletons. V lost 4 bases, J lost 1 base, and 8 bases stayed unmatched. The CDR3 totals 18 residues. The germline gives CDR1 KGHSH, CDR2 LQKENI. Remarks on this clone: What it binds is not known.

This sequence originates from a man aged 40-49 years in good health and CMV-seronegative. The rearrangement uses TRBV18 and TRBJ1-5, with 12 bases matching TRBD1. Sequencing input: PBMCs. The CDR3 nucleotides are TGTGCCAGCTCACGGGGACAGGGGGCAAGAGGAAGCAATCAGCCCCAGCATTTT. Protein: CASSRGQGARGSNQPQHF.